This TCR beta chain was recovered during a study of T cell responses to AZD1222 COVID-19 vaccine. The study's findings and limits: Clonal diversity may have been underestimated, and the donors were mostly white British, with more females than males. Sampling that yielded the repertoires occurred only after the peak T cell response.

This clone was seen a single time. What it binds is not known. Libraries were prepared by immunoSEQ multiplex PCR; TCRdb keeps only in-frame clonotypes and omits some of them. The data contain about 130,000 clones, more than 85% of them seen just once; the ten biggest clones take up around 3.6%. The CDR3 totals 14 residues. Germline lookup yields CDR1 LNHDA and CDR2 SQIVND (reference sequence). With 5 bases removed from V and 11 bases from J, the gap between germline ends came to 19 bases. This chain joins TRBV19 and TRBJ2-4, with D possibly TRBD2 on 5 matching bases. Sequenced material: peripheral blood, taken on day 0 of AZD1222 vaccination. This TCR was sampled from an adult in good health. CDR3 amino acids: CASSPRTELSVQYF. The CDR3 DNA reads TGTGCCAGTAGTCCTAGGACTGAGCTTAGCGTTCAGTACTTC.